Included here is one T cell receptor beta chain sequence, with context. These data are taken from a study of control samples from healthy donors and cancer patients. Assay: immunoSEQ multiplex PCR; the TCRdb copy retains only in-frame clones and omits some. This sample has 120,000 or so clones, with over 75% found just once. Specimen: blood. The TCR sequence derives from a man aged 18 to 30 in good health.

The CDR3 DNA reads TGTGCCAGCAGTCCGATAGCCAGACTAGCGGCTAGCACAGATACGCAGTATTTT. This gives the protein CASSPIARLAASTDTQYF. The rearrangement uses TRBV27 and TRBJ2-3; 9 bases fit TRBD2. Germline assignment: CDR1 MNHEY and CDR2 SMNVEV (reference sequence). Trimming took 5 bases from V and 0 from J; bases not matched to a gene: 12. The CDR3 loop spans 18 amino acids.